The rows below give T cell receptor beta chains drawn from one sample of a study of CD8+ T cells in alopecia areata. TCRdb keeps only in-frame clones here, not all; method: immunoSEQ multiplex PCR. The table shows around 60,000 clones, with 44% occurring only once. What was sequenced was NKG2D-low CD8+ T cells sorted from blood. The receptors stem from a human donor with alopecia areata. Both conserved end residues are part of each CDR3. Fields, in order: CDR3 DNA, CDR3 protein, clone size, V gene, D gene, J gene. A D gene is named only where the DNA matches it firmly. Clone size appears in some rows only: once, few, many, or a class for an expanded clone.

DNA: TGCGCCAGCAGCTTGGCCGGGGGCCCCAAAAACATTCAGTACTTC
CDR3: CASSLAGGPKNIQYF
size: .
V: TRBV5-1
D: .
J: TRBJ2-4

DNA: TGTGCCAGCAGCCGTCGCGAGGACATTCAGTACTTC
CDR3: CASSRREDIQYF
size: .
V: TRBV6-5
D: .
J: TRBJ2-4

DNA: TGTGCCAGTAGTATATCTATGAACACTGAAGCTTTCTTT
CDR3: CASSISMNTEAFF
size: few
V: TRBV19
D: .
J: TRBJ1-1

DNA: TGTGCCAGCAGCCAAGGACAGGGAGGCGAGCAGTACTTC
CDR3: CASSQGQGGEQYF
size: once
V: TRBV4-2
D: .
J: TRBJ2-7

DNA: TGTGCCAGCAGTTTCCCAGGCAGCCCTCCCTACGAGCAGTACTTC
CDR3: CASSFPGSPPYEQYF
size: .
V: TRBV28
D: .
J: TRBJ2-7

DNA: TGTGCCAGTAGCAGTTTTGGGAACTCCTACGAGCAGTACTTC
CDR3: CASSSFGNSYEQYF
size: few
V: TRBV19
D: .
J: TRBJ2-7

DNA: TGTGCCAGCGGGGAGGGGCCGAACACTGAAGCTTTCTTT
CDR3: CASGEGPNTEAFF
size: few
V: TRBV6-6
D: .
J: TRBJ1-1

DNA: TGTGCCAGCAGTTCAACTATGGGGTCAGGCACAGATACGCAGTATTTT
CDR3: CASSSTMGSGTDTQYF
size: .
V: TRBV27
D: .
J: TRBJ2-3

DNA: TGTGCCAGCAGGGCTTGGAACCCCAACCCATACGAGCAGTACTTC
CDR3: CASRAWNPNPYEQYF
size: few
V: TRBV5-8
D: .
J: TRBJ2-7

DNA: TGTGCCAGCAGTTACCGGGACAGGGGACAAGAGCAGTACTTC
CDR3: CASSYRDRGQEQYF
size: .
V: TRBV4-2
D: TRBD1
J: TRBJ2-7

DNA: TGTGCCAGCAGCCAGAGCGGGGGGGCAGATGAGCAGTTCTTC
CDR3: CASSQSGGADEQFF
size: .
V: TRBV4-2
D: TRBD2
J: TRBJ2-1

DNA: TGTGCCAGCAGCTTTATAGGGGCCGAGCAGTACTTC
CDR3: CASSFIGAEQYF
size: .
V: TRBV7-9
D: .
J: TRBJ2-7

DNA: TGTGCCAGCAGCTCATCAGGGAAGGAGACCCAGTACTTC
CDR3: CASSSSGKETQYF
size: .
V: TRBV7-9
D: .
J: TRBJ2-5

DNA: TGTGCCAGCAGGGAAAGGGACAGGGAAGGCTACACCTTC
CDR3: CASRERDREGYTF
size: .
V: TRBV2
D: TRBD1
J: TRBJ1-2

DNA: TGTGCCAGCAGCGCTACAGGGGGAGGTGAAAAACTGTTTTTT
CDR3: CASSATGGGEKLFF
size: .
V: TRBV9
D: TRBD1
J: TRBJ1-4

DNA: TGTGCCAGCGGAACCGAGCAGTACTTC
CDR3: CASGTEQYF
size: .
V: TRBV2
D: .
J: TRBJ2-7

DNA: TGCGCCAGCAGCCAAGATGTCAAAGGCACTGAAGCTTTCTTT
CDR3: CASSQDVKGTEAFF
size: once
V: TRBV4-1
D: .
J: TRBJ1-1

DNA: TGTGCCAGCAGCCACCTCGAAGAGGGAGACTGGCGCACAGATACGCAGTATTTT
CDR3: CASSHLEEGDWRTDTQYF
size: once
V: TRBV4-2
D: .
J: TRBJ2-3

DNA: TGCAGCGTTGAACTAGCGGGCTACGAGCAGTACTTC
CDR3: CSVELAGYEQYF
size: .
V: TRBV29-1
D: TRBD2
J: TRBJ2-7

DNA: TGTGCCAGCAGGGACGGGAATGAGCAGTTCTTC
CDR3: CASRDGNEQFF
size: .
V: TRBV7-9
D: .
J: TRBJ2-1

DNA: TGTGCCAGCAGCCCGTCGGGGGAGCCCACCCAGTACTTC
CDR3: CASSPSGEPTQYF
size: few
V: TRBV13
D: .
J: TRBJ2-5

DNA: TGTGCCAGTAGTATGACTTACGGCTACAATGAGCAGTTCTTC
CDR3: CASSMTYGYNEQFF
size: few
V: TRBV19
D: .
J: TRBJ2-1

DNA: TGTGCCAGCAGCTACAGGGTAACTGAAGCTTTCTTT
CDR3: CASSYRVTEAFF
size: few
V: TRBV28
D: .
J: TRBJ1-1

DNA: TGTGCCAGCAGTTTATCTGTTGGGGCTGAAGCTTTCTTT
CDR3: CASSLSVGAEAFF
size: .
V: TRBV27
D: .
J: TRBJ1-1

DNA: TGTGCCAGCAGCTCTGGCATCACCCCCTACGAGCAGTACTTC
CDR3: CASSSGITPYEQYF
size: .
V: TRBV7-8
D: .
J: TRBJ2-7

DNA: TGCGCCAGCAGCCCAAAATTGGGGGGCAATCAGCCCCAGCATTTT
CDR3: CASSPKLGGNQPQHF
size: .
V: TRBV4-3
D: .
J: TRBJ1-5

DNA: TGTGCCAGCAGTGAAGAAGCAGCATACTACGAGCAGTACTTC
CDR3: CASSEEAAYYEQYF
size: .
V: TRBV2
D: .
J: TRBJ2-7

DNA: TGTGCCAGCAGCCAGGCTAGCTCCGAGGGACAAGAGACCCAGTACTTC
CDR3: CASSQASSEGQETQYF
size: few
V: TRBV7-2
D: .
J: TRBJ2-5

DNA: TGTGCCAGCAGTTCCCGCTACGCAGATACGCAGTATTTT
CDR3: CASSSRYADTQYF
size: .
V: TRBV11-2
D: .
J: TRBJ2-3

DNA: TGTGCCAGCAGTCCCGGGACAGACCTCCAAGAGACCCAGTACTTC
CDR3: CASSPGTDLQETQYF
size: .
V: TRBV27
D: TRBD1
J: TRBJ2-5

DNA: TGTGCCAGCAGCTGGACTAGCGGGAGGCCTGACGAGCAGTACTTC
CDR3: CASSWTSGRPDEQYF
size: .
V: TRBV7-9
D: TRBD2
J: TRBJ2-7

DNA: TGCAGCGTTGAGGCGGGGCGTTATGGCTACACCTTC
CDR3: CSVEAGRYGYTF
size: few
V: TRBV29-1
D: .
J: TRBJ1-2

DNA: TGCGCCAGCAGCTCCCAATACAGGGGGGAAAACACTGAAGCTTTCTTT
CDR3: CASSSQYRGENTEAFF
size: once
V: TRBV5-1
D: TRBD1
J: TRBJ1-1

DNA: TGTGCCAGCAGTTTACAAGGCTACGAGCAGTACTTC
CDR3: CASSLQGYEQYF
size: .
V: TRBV27
D: .
J: TRBJ2-7

DNA: TGCAGCGTGGCTAAACAGGGGCCCTACAATGAGCAGTTCTTC
CDR3: CSVAKQGPYNEQFF
size: few
V: TRBV29-1
D: TRBD1
J: TRBJ2-1

DNA: TGCGCCAGCAGCGTTTCGGGGTTCGGGGTACCATTGGACTATGGCTACACCTTC
CDR3: CASSVSGFGVPLDYGYTF
size: .
V: TRBV5-1
D: .
J: TRBJ1-2

DNA: TGTGCCAGCACCCAACTAGGAGGTGAGCAGTTCTTC
CDR3: CASTQLGGEQFF
size: few
V: TRBV9
D: .
J: TRBJ2-1

DNA: TGCAGCGTTGACGCTGTTAGCGGGGGCTACAATGAGCAGTTCTTC
CDR3: CSVDAVSGGYNEQFF
size: few
V: TRBV29-1
D: TRBD2
J: TRBJ2-1

DNA: TGCAGCGTTGAACAGGGGACTGAAGCTTTCTTT
CDR3: CSVEQGTEAFF
size: few
V: TRBV29-1
D: .
J: TRBJ1-1

DNA: TGTGCCAGCAGCTCGACTGCGGGAGGAGGGAGGACAGATACGCAGTATTTT
CDR3: CASSSTAGGGRTDTQYF
size: few
V: TRBV7-9
D: TRBD2
J: TRBJ2-3

DNA: TGTGCCAGCAGCCCAAGGGGACAGGGGGTGTTCTTC
CDR3: CASSPRGQGVFF
size: .
V: TRBV7-9
D: TRBD1
J: TRBJ2-1

DNA: TGTGCCAGCAGCTTAGCGGGATGGAGCTCCTACAATGAGCAGTTCTTC
CDR3: CASSLAGWSSYNEQFF
size: few
V: TRBV7-8
D: .
J: TRBJ2-1

DNA: TGCGCCAGCAGCCAAGTAGTCGCTTCGGCTCACGGCTACACCTTC
CDR3: CASSQVVASAHGYTF
size: .
V: TRBV4-3
D: .
J: TRBJ1-2

DNA: TGTGCCAGCAGCCACACCGGGGAGCTGTTTTTT
CDR3: CASSHTGELFF
size: .
V: TRBV27
D: .
J: TRBJ2-2

DNA: TGTGCGTGCGGTTCCGCCTACGAGCAGTACTTC
CDR3: CACGSAYEQYF
size: few
V: TRBV19
D: .
J: TRBJ2-7